This T cell receptor (beta chain) was found in a study of shared T cell receptors in the human thymus. This clone appeared a few times. Only in-frame clones appear in the TCRdb table, and some are missing; sequencing was by immunoSEQ multiplex PCR. The table records hundreds of thousands of clones, 88% of them present only once. In addition, the sample was reused for a study of human thymus T cells. That study reports: Gene usage (both V and J) appeared biased in thymic and blood repertoires.

The TCR comes from a boy younger than two with a congenital heart defect. Sequenced input: thymocytes.

CDR3 nucleotide sequence: TGTGCCAGCAGCTTCCCGGGACAGGGGTACACCGGGGAGCTGTTTTTT. Protein product: CASSFPGQGYTGELFF. The V gene is TRBV7-2, the J gene TRBJ2-2, with 10 bases fitting TRBD1. The V gene end was trimmed by 3 bases and the J gene end by 3 bases; junction bases not matched to a gene: 4. Germline V gene data show CDR1 as SGHTA and CDR2 as FQGNSA. This CDR3 spans 16 amino acids.